The next 13 T cell receptor beta chains were all read from a single sample in a study of blood T cell repertoires in COVID-19 (dated by TCRdb to 2018 to 2021). The library was obtained by the immunoSEQ multiplex PCR assay. TCRdb obtained this table from immuneACCESS and retained in-frame rearrangements with V and J assigned. These tables miss some clones; where compared with another copy, unresolved V genes account for less than half of the shortfall, and the remainder is unexplained. This sample lists 62,000 or so clones; 88% were detected once. Of the sample, over 4% is held by the ten largest clones. Sequencing was done on a sample of peripheral blood. These receptors were collected from a human donor in a cohort sampled during active COVID-19.

The chain employs TRBV28 and TRBJ2-3; TRBD2 might be the D (7 bases). Between the trimmed V and J ends, which lost 6 bases and 4 bases, there was a span of 17 bases. Germline V gene lookup returns CDR1 MDHEN and CDR2 SYDVKM. This CDR3 spans 15 amino acids. Here the CDR3 reads CASSPRGAGSDTQYF. In DNA, the CDR3 is TGTGCCAGCAGCCCCCGGGGGGCGGGATCAGATACGCAGTATTTT.

This chain uses TRBV10-1 with TRBJ1-5; unclear D gene. Trimming pared 2 bases from V and 4 bases from J, leaving 6 bases between. This CDR3 is 13 amino acids long. Per the germline V gene, CDR1 is WNHNN and CDR2 is SYGVQD (reference sequence). This CDR3 is CASSENTNQPQHF. The DNA of the CDR3 is TGCGCCAGCAGTGAGAACACGAATCAGCCCCAGCATTTT.

This clone is a singleton in its sample. The V gene is TRBV5-8, the J gene TRBJ2-5; tentative D call: TRBD1 (6 bases). Trimming cost V 3 bases and J 3 bases, with 12 bases left between them. This CDR3 has 14 residues. Germline V gives CDR1 SGHTS, CDR2 YDEGEE. CDR3 protein: CASSSSTGEETQYF. CDR3 DNA sequence: TGTGCCAGCAGCTCATCGACAGGAGAAGAGACCCAGTACTTC.

This chain connects TRBV7-2 to TRBJ2-2; 9 bases agree with TRBD1. Germline lookup yields CDR1 SGHTA and CDR2 FQGNSA. The CDR3 runs 17 residues. Unmatched junction bases numbered 8, after V lost 2 bases and J lost 4 bases. DNA for the CDR3: TGTGCCAGCAGCTTAAACCGGGACAGGGTGTCCACCGGGGAGCTGTTTTTT. Encoded protein: CASSLNRDRVSTGELFF. The full variable domain, with the rest looked up from reference TRBV7-2 and TRBJ2-2, is GAGVSQSPSNKVTEKGKDVELRCDPISGHTALYWYRQSLGQGLEFLIYFQGNSAPDKSGLPSDRFSAERTGGSVSTLTIQRTQQEDSAVYLCASSLNRDRVSTGELFFGEGSRLTVL.

This clone was recorded only once. This sequence joins TRBV7-2 and TRBJ2-5; 9 nucleotides match TRBD1. Germline CDR1 reads SGHTA; CDR2 reads FQGNSA. Losses at the gene ends were 2 bases for V and 5 bases for J; bases not matched to a gene: 6. This CDR3 contains 15 residues. In nucleotides, the CDR3 is TGTGCCAGCAGCTTAATGACAGGGGGGTGGGAGACCCAGTACTTC. Protein: CASSLMTGGWETQYF. Full variable domain (outside the CDR3, taken from reference TRBV7-2 and TRBJ2-5): GAGVSQSPSNKVTEKGKDVELRCDPISGHTALYWYRQSLGQGLEFLIYFQGNSAPDKSGLPSDRFSAERTGGSVSTLTIQRTQQEDSAVYLCASSLMTGGWETQYFGPGTRLLVL.

The rearrangement joins TRBV2 to TRBJ2-7, with 13 bases aligning to TRBD2. Germline assignment: CDR1 SNHLY and CDR2 FYNNEI. The CDR3 length is 15 residues. Trimming took 6 bases from V and 2 from J; bases not matched to a gene: 4. DNA for the CDR3: TGTGCCAGCAGCCAGGGACTAGCGGGGCCCTACGAGCAGTACTTC. This codes for CASSQGLAGPYEQYF.

The chain recombines TRBV5-1 with TRBJ2-2; 10 bases match TRBD1. The CDR3 loop spans 16 amino acids. Losses at the gene ends were 4 bases for V and 1 base for J; bases not matched to a gene: 4. From germline, CDR1 is SGHRS and CDR2 YFSETQ. This chain's CDR3 is CASSNRDRGNTGELFF. Here the CDR3 DNA reads TGCGCCAGCAGCAACCGGGACAGGGGGAACACCGGGGAGCTGTTTTTT.

This rearrangement joins TRBV9 to TRBJ2-1; unclear D gene. Per germline, CDR1 SGDLS and CDR2 YYNGEE. This CDR3 has 17 residues. V was clipped by 1 base and J by 0 bases, with 14 bases between them. The CDR3 is CASSVFFQFGSYNEQFF. The CDR3 nucleotides are TGTGCCAGCAGCGTATTCTTCCAGTTTGGCTCCTACAATGAGCAGTTCTTC.

The gene calls are TRBV4-2 and TRBJ2-5, with a possible D match to TRBD2 (5 bases). Germline V gives CDR1 LGHNA, CDR2 YNFKEQ. The CDR3 covers 13 residues. Trimming stripped 1 base from V and 9 bases from J, with 12 bases between. Written as DNA, the CDR3 is TGTGCCAGCAGCCAAGTGGAGGCGCCGGCCCAGTACTTC. Translating it yields CASSQVEAPAQYF.

V and J are TRBV28 and TRBJ2-7, with no clear D. The CDR3 loop spans 14 amino acids. Germline assignment: CDR1 MDHEN and CDR2 SYDVKM. Between the trimmed V and J ends, which lost 6 bases and 3 bases, there was a span of 15 bases. The CDR3 spells CASSQVVRNYEQYF. The CDR3 nucleotides are TGTGCCAGCAGCCAGGTAGTGAGAAACTACGAGCAGTACTTC. The full variable domain, its missing parts supplied by reference TRBV28 and TRBJ2-7, is DVKVTQSSRYLVKRTGEKVFLECVQDMDHENMFWYRQDPGLGLRLIYFSYDVKMKEKGDIPEGYSVSREKKERFSLILESASTNQTSMYLCASSQVVRNYEQYFGPGTRLTVT.

This clone was counted a single time. The chain uses TRBV7-2 and TRBJ2-2; the D gene is possibly TRBD1 (5 bases). This CDR3 has 14 amino acids. The germline CDR1 and CDR2 sequences are SGHTA and FQGNSA. The V and J ends lost 5 bases and 5 bases respectively, with 12 bases between them. CDR3: CASSQRTITGELFF. The CDR3 DNA reads as TGTGCCAGCAGCCAAAGGACAATAACCGGGGAGCTGTTTTTT. The full variable domain, completed using reference TRBV7-2 and TRBJ2-2, is GAGVSQSPSNKVTEKGKDVELRCDPISGHTALYWYRQSLGQGLEFLIYFQGNSAPDKSGLPSDRFSAERTGGSVSTLTIQRTQQEDSAVYLCASSQRTITGELFFGEGSRLTVL.

The chain couples TRBV11-3 to TRBJ2-1; D is possibly TRBD1 (5 bases). The CDR3 is 15 residues long. Germline CDR1 reads SGHNT; CDR2 reads YENEEA. V lost 5 bases to trimming and J lost 3 bases, with 14 bases between them. CDR3 protein: CASSRAGHSYNEQFF. CDR3 nucleotides: TGTGCCAGCAGCCGTGCAGGGCATAGCTACAATGAGCAGTTCTTC.

V usage is TRBV5-1 and J usage is TRBJ1-2; D may be TRBD1 (5 bases). The V end lost 6 bases, the J end lost 5 bases, and 20 bases lay between the germline ends. This CDR3 has 15 amino acids. CDR1 and CDR2 (germline): SGHRS, YFSETQ. In DNA form, the CDR3 reads TGCGCCAGCAACCCCGACGGGGGTCTAGGGTATGGCTACACCTTC. This gives the protein CASNPDGGLGYGYTF.